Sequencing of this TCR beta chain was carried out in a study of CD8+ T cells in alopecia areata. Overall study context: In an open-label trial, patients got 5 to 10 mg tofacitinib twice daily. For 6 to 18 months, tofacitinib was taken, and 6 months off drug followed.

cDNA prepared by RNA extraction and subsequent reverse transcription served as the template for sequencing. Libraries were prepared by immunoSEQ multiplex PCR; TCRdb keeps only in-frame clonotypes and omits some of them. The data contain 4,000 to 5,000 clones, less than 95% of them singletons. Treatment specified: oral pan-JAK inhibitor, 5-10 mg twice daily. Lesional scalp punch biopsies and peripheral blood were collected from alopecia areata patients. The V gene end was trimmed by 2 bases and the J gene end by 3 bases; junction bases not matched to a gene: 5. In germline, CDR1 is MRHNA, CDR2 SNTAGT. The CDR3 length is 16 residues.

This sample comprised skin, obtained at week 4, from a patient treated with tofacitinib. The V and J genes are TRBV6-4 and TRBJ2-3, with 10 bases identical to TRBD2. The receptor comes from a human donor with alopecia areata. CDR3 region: CASSDLASGGTDTQYF. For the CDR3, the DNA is TGTGCCAGCAGTGACCTTGCTAGCGGGGGTACAGATACGCAGTATTTT.